The TCR beta chain described here comes from a study of cytomegalovirus exposure and HLA in healthy donors. Only in-frame clones appear in the TCRdb table, and some are missing; sequencing was by immunoSEQ multiplex PCR. The sample carries 110,000 to 150,000 clones, 84% recorded once. This CDR3 spans 16 amino acids. Trimming cost V 5 bases and J 4 bases; bases outside gene matches: 7. Germline lookup yields CDR1 LGHNA and CDR2 YSLEER. What was sequenced was PBMCs. The receptor comes from a woman aged 25 to 39 in good health and CMV-seronegative. The rearrangement joins TRBV4-3 to TRBJ2-3; 12 bases are a match to TRBD2. The CDR3 DNA sequence: TGCGCCAGCAGCGAACGACTAGCGGGGGATTCAGATACGCAGTATTTT. Translation gives CASSERLAGDSDTQYF.